One sample yielded the 28 T cell receptor beta chains listed below, sequenced in a study of PD-L1 blockade in urothelial cancer. Time point indicated: pretreatment peripheral blood. Assay used: immunoSEQ multiplex PCR; TCRdb lists only in-frame clones, some missing. The sample has 90,000 or so clones, nearly 90% seen once. Sequencing used PBMCs, obtained around atezolizumab (anti-PD-L1) treatment. These receptors all stem from a man aged 55 to 70 with urothelial cancer.

The J gene is TRBJ2-5, the V gene TRBV4-2; no definite D call. This CDR3 is built from 14 residues. CDR1 is LGHNA and CDR2 is YNFKEQ in the germline V gene. Between the trimmed V and J ends, which lost 0 bases and 5 bases, there was a span of 10 bases. The CDR3, as DNA: TGTGCCAGCAGCCAAGAGATTCACGGGGAGACCCAGTACTTC. Its translation is CASSQEIHGETQYF.

V and J are TRBV7-3 and TRBJ2-3; TRBD2 might be the D (6 bases). The CDR3 covers 16 residues. V lost 3 bases and J lost 0, with 13 bases in between. Germline V CDR1 and CDR2: SGHTA, FQGTGA. The CDR3 coding sequence is TGTGCCAGCAGCTTCCGACTAGATGAAAGCACAGATACGCAGTATTTT. This sequence encodes CASSFRLDESTDTQYF.

This clone is a singleton in its sample. This chain links TRBV28 with TRBJ1-5; 12 positions match TRBD1. Germline V gives CDR1 MDHEN, CDR2 SYDVKM. V trimming: 10 bases; J trimming: 4 bases; junction bases outside the gene matches: 8. CDR3 length equals 15 residues. Written as DNA, the CDR3 is TGTGCCATCACCGGGACAGGGGGCCGTAATCAGCCCCAGCATTTT. Its translation is CAITGTGGRNQPQHF.

This chain connects TRBV7-2 to TRBJ2-7, with TRBD2 matching 9 bases. Per germline, CDR1 SGHTA and CDR2 FQGNSA. This CDR3 has 19 residues. The V and J ends lost 0 bases and 1 base, in that order; junction bases with no gene match: 13. The CDR3 is CASSLAPRGGGALSYEQYF. The CDR3 coding sequence is TGTGCCAGCAGCTTAGCGCCCCGTGGCGGGGGGGCCCTTTCCTACGAGCAGTACTTC.

The chain uses TRBV7-2 and TRBJ2-2; 8 positions agree with TRBD2. The CDR3 is made up of 16 amino acids. With 3 bases clipped from V and 0 bases from J, the junction kept 3 bases outside the gene matches. Germline assignment: CDR1 SGHTA and CDR2 FQGNSA. Written as DNA, the CDR3 is TGTGCCAGCAGCTTCTTCGGGGGGGCGAACACCGGGGAGCTGTTTTTT. Encoded protein: CASSFFGGANTGELFF.

The chain carries TRBV6-5 and TRBJ2-5, with 7 bases lining up with TRBD2. The J call may be in error: the DNA end matches TRBJ2-7 better. In germline, CDR1 is MNHEY, CDR2 SVGAGI. This CDR3 region has 13 residues. The CDR3 loop reads CASRKAGPYEQYF. The DNA for the CDR3 is TGTGCCAGCAGAAAAGCGGGGCCCTACGAGCAGTACTTC.

The CDR3 DNA follows: TGTGCCAGTAGCAATCCACAGACCGGGCAGTATTTT. It yields the protein CASSNPQTGQYF. The chain combines TRBV19 with TRBJ2-3; no clear D. Germline V gene sequence: CDR1 LNHDA, CDR2 SQIVND (reference sequence). This CDR3 region has 12 residues. Trimming removed 6 bases at V and 11 bases at J, with 15 bases between.

The chain joins TRBV19 to TRBJ1-3; 9 bases map to TRBD1. This CDR3 is built from 16 residues. Germline trimming cut 5 bases from V and 3 bases from J; bases unmatched to any gene: 8. Germline V gene sequence: CDR1 LNHDA, CDR2 SQIVND (reference sequence). For the CDR3, the DNA is TGTGCCAGTAGTCCAACACAGGGGGCGAGTGGAAACACCATATATTTT. Protein: CASSPTQGASGNTIYF.

The V gene is TRBV30, the J gene TRBJ2-3, with a tentative D call TRBD1 (6 bases). This CDR3 has 13 amino acids. Between the trimmed V and J ends, which lost 2 bases and 6 bases, there was a span of 12 bases. Germline loops: CDR1 GTSNPN, CDR2 SVGIG (reference sequence). The DNA of the CDR3 is TGTGCCTGGAGTCGACCAGGGGTGGATACGCAGTATTTT. It is translated as CAWSRPGVDTQYF. The full variable domain, in which reference TRBV30 and TRBJ2-3 provide the parts outside the CDR3, is SQTIHQWPATLVQPVGSPLSLECTVEGTSNPNLYWYRQAAGRGLQLLFYSVGIGQISSEVPQNLSASRPQDRQFILSSKKLLLSDSGFYLCAWSRPGVDTQYFGPGTRLTVL.

The rearrangement links TRBV5-4 to TRBJ1-1; D unclear. Trimming pared 3 bases from V and 1 base from J, leaving 13 bases between. CDR1 SGHNT and CDR2 YYREEE come from the germline V gene (reference sequence). The length of the CDR3 is 15 residues. CDR3 protein: CASSSAGGKNTEAFF. Here the CDR3 DNA reads TGTGCCAGCAGCTCCGCGGGCGGAAAGAACACTGAAGCTTTCTTT.

This chain connects TRBV15 to TRBJ1-4; possibly TRBD1 for D (5 bases). Trimming took off 5 bases at V and 8 bases at J, with 21 bases between the two ends. There are 16 residues in the CDR3. Germline CDR1 reads LNHNV; CDR2 reads YYDKDF (reference sequence). The DNA for the CDR3 is TGTGCCACCAGCTCCAAACTGAAGGACAACGGGGAAAAACTGTTTTTT. It codes for CATSSKLKDNGEKLFF.

The rearrangement joins TRBV4-2 to TRBJ1-2; 8 nucleotides line up with TRBD1. CDR1 is LGHNA and CDR2 is YNFKEQ in the germline V gene. The CDR3 sequence is 14 residues long. The V and J ends lost 4 bases and 7 bases, in that order; junction bases with no gene match: 8. The CDR3 nucleotides read TGTGCCAGCAGCCGACCGGACAGGGAGGTTGGCTACACCTTC. Its translation: CASSRPDREVGYTF.

The chain recombines TRBV7-6 with TRBJ2-6; D ambiguous. Looked up from germline, CDR1 is SGHVS and CDR2 is FNYEAQ. The V and J ends lost 5 bases and 1 base respectively, with 18 bases between them. The CDR3 is 18 residues long. The CDR3 DNA reads TGTGCCAGCAGCCAACTTGACTTCGGTCCGTCTGGGGCCAACGTCCTGACTTTC. This sequence encodes CASSQLDFGPSGANVLTF.

The V gene is TRBV7-2, the J gene TRBJ1-2; possibly TRBD1 for D (5 bases). The CDR3 has 15 amino acids. Germline CDR1 and CDR2: SGHTA and FQGNSA. The germline V and J ends were trimmed by 5 bases and 4 bases, with 17 bases remaining between them. This CDR3 reads CASSPGQANSYGYTF. CDR3 sequence (DNA): TGTGCCAGCAGCCCCGGACAAGCTAATAGCTATGGCTACACCTTC.

The chain uses TRBV9 and TRBJ2-2, with D tentatively TRBD2 (6 bases). V lost 1 base and J 6 bases, leaving 13 bases between the germline ends. There are 15 residues in the CDR3. Germline assignment: CDR1 SGDLS and CDR2 YYNGEE. CDR3 sequence reads: CASSVFSGPPGELFF. The CDR3 region has the DNA TGTGCCAGCAGCGTATTCAGCGGGCCGCCCGGGGAGCTGTTTTTT. The variable domain in full, with the rest retrieved from reference TRBV9 and TRBJ2-2, is DSGVTQTPKHLITATGQRVTLRCSPRSGDLSVYWYQQSLDQGLQFLIQYYNGEERAKGNILERFSAQQFPDLHSELNLSSLELGDSALYFCASSVFSGPPGELFFGEGSRLTVL.

The DNA for the CDR3 is TGTGCCAGTAGTACCCAGGCTAGCGGGGAGACCCAGTACTTC. Translating gives CASSTQASGETQYF. The chain carries TRBV19 and TRBJ2-5; 8 bases line up with TRBD2. Germline V lookup: CDR1 LNHDA, CDR2 SQIVND (reference sequence). The junction had 6 bases not matched to a gene; V was cut back by 4 bases and J by 5 bases. CDR3 length: 14 residues.

V gene TRBV7-8 combines with J gene TRBJ2-1, with 14 bases identical to TRBD2. The V gene's germline CDR1 is SGHVS and CDR2 FQNEAQ. The J segment lost 7 bases and the V segment lost 5 bases, leaving 10 bases of the junction unmatched. The CDR3 is 17 residues long. This CDR3 is CASSPGLAGGGKNEQFF. DNA for the CDR3: TGTGCCAGCAGCCCAGGACTAGCGGGAGGTGGTAAGAATGAGCAGTTCTTC. Drawing the rest from reference TRBV7-8 and TRBJ2-1, the complete variable domain is GAGVSQSPRYKVAKRGQDVALRCDPISGHVSLFWYQQALGQGPEFLTYFQNEAQLDKSGLPSDRFFAERPEGSVSTLKIQRTQQEDSAVYLCASSPGLAGGGKNEQFFGPGTRLTVL.

The V and J genes are TRBV9 and TRBJ2-1; TRBD1 matches at 8 bases. Germline V CDR1 and CDR2: SGDLS, YYNGEE. This CDR3 is built from 15 residues. After removal of 4 bases from V and 5 bases from J, the junction contained 8 bases not matched to a gene. Here the CDR3 reads CASSPRTGTDNEQFF. DNA for the CDR3: TGTGCCAGCAGCCCTAGGACAGGGACCGACAATGAGCAGTTCTTC.

V usage is TRBV5-4 and J usage is TRBJ2-5; 13 positions agree with TRBD2. V dropped 3 bases and J dropped 4; count of bases not matched to a gene: 3. Germline assignment: CDR1 SGHNT and CDR2 YYREEE (reference sequence). CDR3 length: 15 amino acids. DNA for the CDR3: TGTGCCAGCAGCTATGGGACTAGCGGGGTAGAGACCCAGTACTTC. It yields the protein CASSYGTSGVETQYF.

The V call is TRBV25-1, the J call TRBJ2-7; D remains unclear. Trimming took 2 bases from V and 5 from J, leaving 7 bases between them. In germline, CDR1 is MGHDK, CDR2 SYGVNS. CDR3 length equals 12 residues. CDR3 amino acids: CASSEQFDEQYF. The CDR3 DNA reads TGTGCCAGCAGTGAACAGTTCGACGAGCAGTACTTC.

The J gene is TRBJ1-2, the V gene TRBV10-3, with a possible D match to TRBD1 (6 bases). Germline V gene sequence: CDR1 ENHRY, CDR2 SYGVKD. The CDR3 consists of 13 residues. Trimming took off 10 bases at V and 0 bases at J, with 12 bases between the two ends. The CDR3, as DNA: TGTGCCACCCAGGACAGCACTAACTATGGCTACACCTTC. Amino acid sequence: CATQDSTNYGYTF.

V gene TRBV4-3 combines with J gene TRBJ1-5, with D possibly being TRBD1 (6 bases). This CDR3 is built from 15 residues. CDR1 and CDR2 (germline): LGHNA, YSLEER. Between the trimmed V and J ends, which lost 0 bases and 5 bases, there was a span of 11 bases. The CDR3 here is CASSQDSGVHQPQHF. The CDR3 region has the DNA TGCGCCAGCAGCCAAGATTCAGGGGTGCATCAGCCCCAGCATTTT.

J is TRBJ2-7 and V is TRBV5-1, with a possible D match to TRBD1 (6 bases). The V end was cut by 4 bases, the J end by 4 bases, with 12 bases between. CDR3 length equals 13 residues. From germline, CDR1 is SGHRS and CDR2 YFSETQ. CDR3 nucleotides: TGCGCCAGCAGCAGGGACAACGGTTACGAGCAGTACTTC. Translation: CASSRDNGYEQYF.

J is TRBJ1-5 and V is TRBV29-1; TRBD1 agrees at 8 bases. From germline, CDR1 is SQVTM and CDR2 ANQGSEA. V lost 6 bases and J lost 4; bases outside the gene matches: 14. This CDR3 contains 16 residues. CDR3 in amino acids: CSVGRSRTGKNQPQHF. The CDR3 nucleotides read TGCAGCGTGGGGAGATCCAGGACAGGGAAAAATCAGCCCCAGCATTTT.

The J gene is TRBJ2-4, the V gene TRBV6-1; 9 nucleotides match TRBD1. With 5 bases clipped from V and 7 bases from J, the junction kept 6 bases outside the gene matches. This CDR3 region has 14 residues. Germline loops: CDR1 MNHNS, CDR2 SASEGT. Here the CDR3 reads CASSWTGDRNIQYF. The CDR3 DNA sequence: TGTGCCAGCAGTTGGACAGGGGATAGGAACATTCAGTACTTC.

This chain joins TRBV18 and TRBJ2-7; 13 nucleotides line up with TRBD2. The V and J ends lost 3 bases and 3 bases, in that order; junction bases with no gene match: 5. This CDR3 region has 16 residues. Per the germline V gene, CDR1 is KGHSH and CDR2 is LQKENI. CDR3 sequence: CASSPGLAGFDYEQYF. The CDR3 DNA sequence: TGTGCCAGCTCACCGGGACTAGCGGGGTTTGACTACGAGCAGTACTTC.

The chain has TRBV4-2 and TRBJ1-5; D not resolved. This CDR3 region has 17 residues. Per germline, CDR1 LGHNA and CDR2 YNFKEQ. Trimming removed 1 base at V and 3 bases at J, with 16 bases between. CDR3 sequence (DNA): TGTGCCAGCAGCCAAGGTGGGCCCGCAGGCCACAATCAGCCCCAGCATTTT. Translation: CASSQGGPAGHNQPQHF.

Written as DNA, the CDR3 is TGTGCCAGCAGTTTGAGGGATTATGGCTACACCTTC. Protein product: CASSLRDYGYTF. V and J are TRBV28 and TRBJ1-2; D remains ambiguous. The CDR3 totals 12 residues. Germline CDR1 reads MDHEN; CDR2 reads SYDVKM. V lost 3 bases and J 5 bases, leaving 7 bases between the germline ends.